The entry below gives a single T cell receptor beta chain sequence along with its context. The repertoire was sequenced with immunoSEQ multiplex PCR; TCRdb's copy has only in-frame clones and lacks some. The table has roughly 250,000 clones, about 88% seen once. This sample stems from a study of blood T cell repertoires in COVID-19. The CDR3 totals 16 residues. V was clipped by 4 bases and J by 0 bases; unmatched bases: 3. From germline, CDR1 is SGHDT and CDR2 YYEEEE. This study enrolled people aged 18 to 89 from around 26 US geographic areas. The study counted Cohort 3 donors as recovered given two negative PCRs, clearance, or symptom resolution.

Sequencing was performed on PBMCs or T cells enriched from blood (not recorded which). The source of this sequence is a woman between 45 and 65 years old who had recovered from COVID-19. This chain joins TRBV5-6 and TRBJ2-4; 11 bases align to TRBD2. CDR3 sequence reads: CASSPGLAVAKNIQYF. In DNA, the CDR3 is TGTGCCAGCAGCCCGGGACTAGCGGTAGCCAAAAACATTCAGTACTTC. Together with reference TRBV5-6 and TRBJ2-4, the CDR3 gives the full variable domain: DAGVTQSPTHLIKTRGQQVTLRCSPKSGHDTVSWYQQALGQGPQFIFQYYEEEERQRGNFPDRFSGHQFPNYSSELNVNALLLGDSALYLCASSPGLAVAKNIQYFGAGTRLSVL.